Below are 5 T cell receptor beta chains sequenced from a single sample in a study of blood T cells in healthy people across ages. Using a J-beta primer mix together with a sample-barcoded 5' primer, a second PCR was run for about 6 to 11 cycles. MiXCR was run by TCRdb on the 5' RACE reads, yielding one entry per CDR3 protein. The sample has approximately 1,100,000 distinct CDR3 sequences, 40% to 45% seen once. Source material: blood. These receptors were taken from a woman aged 60-75 years in good health.

The chain is built from TRBV20-1 and TRBJ2-1, with D perhaps TRBD1 (5 bases). The CDR3 sequence is 14 residues long. Per the germline V gene, CDR1 is DFQATT and CDR2 is SNEGSKA (reference sequence). Trimming removed 6 bases from V and 9 bases from J, with 21 bases in between. Here the CDR3 reads CSAVRPTIQGEQFF. CDR3 bases: TGCAGTGCAGTCCGGCCAACAATTCAGGGTGAGCAGTTCTTC.

This clonotype was found many times. V and J are TRBV20-1 and TRBJ2-1; TRBD2 matches at 10 bases. Germline CDR1 and CDR2: DFQATT and SNEGSKA (reference sequence). Trimming at V came to 1 base and at J to 5 bases, leaving 5 bases not matched to a gene. This CDR3 spans 15 amino acids. The CDR3 DNA reads as TGCAGTGCTAGAGGGTGGGGACTAGCGAACAATGAGCAGTTCTTC. Translated: CSARGWGLANNEQFF.

The chain uses TRBV3-1 and TRBJ2-2; D not certain. The CDR3 runs 11 residues. Trimming took off 6 bases at V and 9 bases at J, with 8 bases between the two ends. Germline CDR1 LGHDT, CDR2 YNNKEL (reference sequence). The chain's CDR3 is CASSPDRELFF. CDR3 nucleotides: TGTGCCAGCAGTCCTGACAGGGAGCTGTTTTTT.

This clonotype was seen a handful of times. The rearrangement joins TRBV20-1 to TRBJ2-7, with a possible D match to TRBD2 (6 bases). V was trimmed by 5 bases and J by 0 bases, leaving 14 bases between them. Germline CDR1 DFQATT, CDR2 SNEGSKA (reference sequence). This CDR3 has 14 residues. For the CDR3, the DNA is TGCAGTGCTGATGGGGCTAGCGCCTCCTACGAGCAGTACTTC. Amino acid sequence: CSADGASASYEQYF.

This sequence joins TRBV19 and TRBJ2-3, with D perhaps TRBD2 (5 bases). The germline V gene encodes CDR1 LNHDA and CDR2 SQIVND (reference sequence). Trimming shortened V by 3 bases and J by 4 bases, and 14 bases separated the two germline ends. The CDR3 contains 15 residues. The CDR3 loop reads CASSMATGVADTQYF. In nucleotides, the CDR3 is TGTGCCAGTAGTATGGCGACCGGGGTCGCAGATACGCAGTATTTT. The full variable domain, completed using reference TRBV19 and TRBJ2-3, is DGGITQSPKYLFRKEGQNVTLSCEQNLNHDAMYWYRQDPGQGLRLIYYSQIVNDFQKGDIAEGYSVSREKKESFPLTVTSAQKNPTAFYLCASSMATGVADTQYFGPGTRLTVL.